One and the same sample provided the 18 T cell receptor beta chains below, sequenced in a study of CD8 T cells in ankylosing spondylitis. TCRdb re-called the 5' RACE reads with MiXCR, one entry per CDR3 protein. The table records tens of thousands of distinct CDR3 sequences, approximately 3% of them present only once. The source material was blood, either unsorted or a sorted T cell fraction (not recorded which). These receptor sequences come from a male donor with ankylosing spondylitis or in good health (not recorded which).

This clonotype was counted at least ten times. The V and J genes are TRBV9 and TRBJ2-3, with D tentatively TRBD1 or TRBD2 (6 bases each). With 2 bases removed from V and 1 base from J, the gap between germline ends came to 11 bases. The CDR3 is 15 residues long. CDR1 and CDR2 from the germline V gene are SGDLS and YYNGEE. CDR3 sequence reads: CASSVTGARTDTQYF. The DNA for the CDR3 is TGTGCCAGCAGCGTTACGGGGGCCCGCACAGATACGCAGTATTTT. The variable domain in full, completed from reference TRBV9 and TRBJ2-3, reads DSGVTQTPKHLITATGQRVTLRCSPRSGDLSVYWYQQSLDQGLQFLIQYYNGEERAKGNILERFSAQQFPDLHSELNLSSLELGDSALYFCASSVTGARTDTQYFGPGTRLTVL.

The sample holds many counts of this clonotype. The chain joins TRBV9 to TRBJ2-1; D may match TRBD1 or TRBD2 (5 bases each). V shed 1 base and J shed 8 bases, with 19 bases lying between them. The CDR3 has 16 residues. CDR1 is SGDLS and CDR2 is YYNGEE in the germline V gene. CDR3 coding DNA: TGTGCCAGCAGCGTACGAGGGGACGGTGTGGTCTATGAGCAGTTCTTC. Its protein is CASSVRGDGVVYEQFF. Based on the CDR3 plus reference TRBV9 and TRBJ2-1, the full variable domain is DSGVTQTPKHLITATGQRVTLRCSPRSGDLSVYWYQQSLDQGLQFLIQYYNGEERAKGNILERFSAQQFPDLHSELNLSSLELGDSALYFCASSVRGDGVVYEQFFGPGTRLTVL.

The table lists this clonotype with many counts. V is TRBV9 and J is TRBJ2-3; 8 bases agree with TRBD2. This CDR3 region has 16 residues. V gave up 4 bases and J gave up 1 base; unmatched junction bases: 8. Germline V gene sequence: CDR1 SGDLS, CDR2 YYNGEE. CDR3 sequence: CASSPSGGQRTDTQYF. As DNA, the CDR3 is TGTGCCAGCAGCCCATCGGGGGGGCAGCGCACAGATACGCAGTATTTT.

The table lists this clonotype with many counts. The chain uses TRBV9 and TRBJ2-1, with no clear D. The V end was cut by 0 bases, the J end by 7 bases, with 8 bases between. The V gene's germline CDR1 is SGDLS and CDR2 YYNGEE. The CDR3 consists of 13 residues. CDR3 protein: CASSVGNANEQFF. DNA of the CDR3: TGTGCCAGCAGCGTAGGAAATGCAAATGAGCAGTTCTTC.

This clonotype was seen repeatedly, ten times or more. The chain couples TRBV9 to TRBJ2-3, with unresolved D. Germline V gene sequence: CDR1 SGDLS, CDR2 YYNGEE. With 4 bases removed from V and 2 bases from J, the gap between germline ends came to 17 bases. The CDR3 loop spans 16 amino acids. CDR3 in DNA: TGTGCCAGCAGCTCCGGTGCTGCCCTAGACACAGATACGCAGTATTTT. Amino acid sequence: CASSSGAALDTDTQYF.

This clonotype was picked up many times. The V call is TRBV9, the J call TRBJ2-1, with D perhaps being TRBD1 or TRBD2 (7 bases each). The germline gives CDR1 SGDLS, CDR2 YYNGEE. This CDR3 is 17 amino acids long. Trimming cost V 1 base and J 7 bases, with 21 bases left between them. CDR3 region: CASSVSLGRGHENEQFF. The CDR3 DNA reads as TGTGCCAGCAGCGTAAGTTTAGGGAGGGGGCATGAGAATGAGCAGTTCTTC. Combining the CDR3 with reference TRBV9 and TRBJ2-1 gives the whole variable domain DSGVTQTPKHLITATGQRVTLRCSPRSGDLSVYWYQQSLDQGLQFLIQYYNGEERAKGNILERFSAQQFPDLHSELNLSSLELGDSALYFCASSVSLGRGHENEQFFGPGTRLTVL.

At least ten counts were recorded for this clonotype. J is TRBJ2-2 and V is TRBV9; D uncertain. Trimming cost V 0 bases and J 8 bases, with 8 bases left between them. CDR3 length: 13 residues. Germline values: CDR1 SGDLS, CDR2 YYNGEE. Here the CDR3 reads CASSVVNGGELFF. DNA of the CDR3: TGTGCCAGCAGCGTAGTCAACGGGGGGGAGCTGTTTTTT.

This clonotype was seen at least ten times. The chain recombines TRBV5-6 with TRBJ2-5; D ambiguous. Trimming stripped 2 bases from V and 4 bases from J, with 9 bases between. CDR3 length: 13 residues. Germline V CDR1 and CDR2: SGHDT, YYEEEE. The CDR3 is CASSFGVGETQYF. CDR3 coding DNA: TGTGCCAGCAGCTTTGGAGTGGGAGAGACCCAGTACTTC.

This clonotype was found many times. The V and J genes are TRBV9 and TRBJ2-5, with 16 bases lining up with TRBD2. From germline, CDR1 is SGDLS and CDR2 YYNGEE. The CDR3 consists of 17 residues. V shed 4 bases and J 7 bases; nucleotides not matched to a gene: 10. The CDR3 loop is CASSPGLAGGSTGTQYF. CDR3 sequence (DNA): TGTGCCAGCAGCCCGGGACTAGCGGGAGGGAGTACTGGGACCCAGTACTTC.

This clonotype was detected ten times or more. This sequence joins TRBV9 and TRBJ2-2; no clear D. V shed 4 bases and J shed 5 bases, with 18 bases lying between them. The CDR3 consists of 16 residues. Germline-derived CDR1 and CDR2 are SGDLS and YYNGEE. In DNA form, the CDR3 reads TGTGCCAGCAGCACTGATATAAGTATAGCAACCGGGGAGCTGTTTTTT. This gives the protein CASSTDISIATGELFF. Together with reference TRBV9 and TRBJ2-2, the CDR3 gives the full variable domain: DSGVTQTPKHLITATGQRVTLRCSPRSGDLSVYWYQQSLDQGLQFLIQYYNGEERAKGNILERFSAQQFPDLHSELNLSSLELGDSALYFCASSTDISIATGELFFGEGSRLTVL.

This clonotype was seen at least ten times. The chain combines TRBV9 with TRBJ2-3; 7 nucleotides line up with TRBD1. V shed 3 bases and J 2 bases; nucleotides not matched to a gene: 9. Germline CDR1 reads SGDLS; CDR2 reads YYNGEE. There are 16 residues in the CDR3. The CDR3 DNA reads TGTGCCAGCAGCGCCCCCAGGACAGGATACACAGATACGCAGTATTTT. Amino acid sequence: CASSAPRTGYTDTQYF.

There are many counts of this clonotype. This chain connects TRBV9 to TRBJ2-3; D gene uncertain. Trimming left V 0 bases short and J 8 bases short, with 13 bases between. Germline V gene lookup returns CDR1 SGDLS and CDR2 YYNGEE. The CDR3 consists of 14 residues. The CDR3 is CASSVDQTRGTQYF. The CDR3 DNA is TGTGCCAGCAGCGTAGATCAGACCAGAGGTACGCAGTATTTT.

This clonotype came up many times. CDR3 DNA: TGTGCCAGCAGCGTCTTGGCCCAGGGAAGTGGAAACACCATATATTTT. Its protein product is CASSVLAQGSGNTIYF. This sequence joins TRBV9 and TRBJ1-3; possibly TRBD1 for D (5 bases). Trimming stripped 2 bases from V and 3 bases from J, with 15 bases between. From germline, CDR1 is SGDLS and CDR2 YYNGEE. The CDR3 sequence is 16 residues long.

This clonotype was seen more than once but under ten times. The chain links TRBV9 to TRBJ2-6, with 10 bases aligning to TRBD1. V gave up 4 bases and J gave up 1 base; unmatched junction bases: 5. The V gene's germline CDR1 is SGDLS and CDR2 YYNGEE. The CDR3 extends over 17 amino acids. CDR3 coding DNA: TGTGCCAGCAGCCCCCGGGGACAGGGGTCTGGGGCCAACGTCCTGACTTTC. Its translation: CASSPRGQGSGANVLTF.

This clonotype was detected ten times or more. This chain uses TRBV9 with TRBJ1-1; 7 bases are a match to TRBD1. Per germline, CDR1 SGDLS and CDR2 YYNGEE. This CDR3 region has 16 residues. V shed 0 bases and J 5 bases; nucleotides not matched to a gene: 10. The CDR3 is CASSVDRGGERTEAFF. In DNA, the CDR3 is TGTGCCAGCAGCGTAGACAGGGGCGGCGAACGGACTGAAGCTTTCTTT.

The genes are TRBV9 and TRBJ2-1; 7 positions match TRBD1. Germline values: CDR1 SGDLS, CDR2 YYNGEE. The CDR3 extends over 12 amino acids. V lost 4 bases and J lost 8; bases outside the gene matches: 3. CDR3 DNA sequence: TGTGCCAGCAGCCAGACAGGGCATGAGCAGTTCTTC. Residues: CASSQTGHEQFF.

This clonotype occurred many times. The chain employs TRBV9 and TRBJ2-2; D gene uncertain. V gave up 4 bases and J gave up 5 bases, with 9 bases separating them. Looked up from germline, CDR1 is SGDLS and CDR2 is YYNGEE. This CDR3 has 13 amino acids. CDR3 protein: CASSIVLTGELFF. Written as DNA, the CDR3 is TGTGCCAGCAGCATAGTTCTTACCGGGGAGCTGTTTTTT.

This clonotype was picked up many times. V and J are TRBV9 and TRBJ2-3; TRBD2 is a possible D gene (5 bases). V lost 3 bases to trimming and J lost 5 bases, with 7 bases between them. The CDR3 covers 12 residues. The germline CDR1 and CDR2 sequences are SGDLS and YYNGEE. The CDR3 spells CASSASGDTQYF. DNA of the CDR3: TGTGCCAGCAGCGCAAGCGGAGATACGCAGTATTTT.